The entry below describes one TCR beta chain. Its specificity is not known. The sample comes from a study of molecular identifiers for immune sequencing clone quantification. General study points: Clones above 20 RNA copies held over 98% of effector molecules, under 1% in naive cells.

TCRdb independently ran MiXCR on the PCR reads; one entry per CDR3 protein. The table has fewer than 350,000 distinct CDR3 sequences, about 22% seen once. In the sort, naive CD8 T cells were defined as CD8+CD4-CCR7+CD45RA+. Germline CDR1 is SGHVS and CDR2 is FNYEAQ. Trimming took off 5 bases at V and 4 bases at J, with 11 bases between the two ends. The CDR3 totals 14 residues. This rearrangement joins TRBV7-6 to TRBJ2-2, with D uncertain. This clonotype was sampled from a human donor in good health. Some libraries in this study had Jurkat cell RNA spiked in. Sequencing was performed on naive CD8+ T cells from blood, with Jurkat cell RNA spiked in. Subset here: FACS-sorted CD8+CD4-CCR7+CD45RA+ naive T cells. The CDR3 DNA reads TGTGCCAGCAGCCCGACCCGAGTCACCGGGGAGCTGTTTTTT. Translating it yields CASSPTRVTGELFF.